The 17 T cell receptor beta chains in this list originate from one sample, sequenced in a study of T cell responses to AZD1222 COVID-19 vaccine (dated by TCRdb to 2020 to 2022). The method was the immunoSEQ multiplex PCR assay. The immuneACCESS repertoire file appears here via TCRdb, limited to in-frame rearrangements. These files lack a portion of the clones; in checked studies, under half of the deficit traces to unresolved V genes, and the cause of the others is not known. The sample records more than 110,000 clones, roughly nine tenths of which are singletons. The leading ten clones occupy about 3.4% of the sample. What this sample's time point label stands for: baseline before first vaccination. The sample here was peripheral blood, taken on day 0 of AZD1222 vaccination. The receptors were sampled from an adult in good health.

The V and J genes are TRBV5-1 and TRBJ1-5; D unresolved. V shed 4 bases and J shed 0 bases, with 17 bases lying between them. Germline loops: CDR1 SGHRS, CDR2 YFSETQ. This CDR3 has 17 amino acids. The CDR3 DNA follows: TGCGCCAGCAGCCCGGAGTTTCCCCTTCATAGCAATCAGCCCCAGCATTTT. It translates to CASSPEFPLHSNQPQHF.

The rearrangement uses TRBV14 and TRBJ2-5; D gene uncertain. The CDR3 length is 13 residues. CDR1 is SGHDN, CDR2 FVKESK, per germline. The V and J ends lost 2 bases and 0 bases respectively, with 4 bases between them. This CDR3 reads CASSQPNQETQYF. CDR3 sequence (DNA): TGTGCCAGCAGCCAACCCAACCAAGAGACCCAGTACTTC.

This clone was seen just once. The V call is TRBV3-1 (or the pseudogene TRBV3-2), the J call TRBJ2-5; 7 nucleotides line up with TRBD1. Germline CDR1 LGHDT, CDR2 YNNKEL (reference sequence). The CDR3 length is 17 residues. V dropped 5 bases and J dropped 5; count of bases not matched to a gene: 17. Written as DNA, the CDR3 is TGTGCCAGCAGCTCGCCCCTCACAGGGGATGGGGTGGAGACCCAGTACTTC. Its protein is CASSSPLTGDGVETQYF.

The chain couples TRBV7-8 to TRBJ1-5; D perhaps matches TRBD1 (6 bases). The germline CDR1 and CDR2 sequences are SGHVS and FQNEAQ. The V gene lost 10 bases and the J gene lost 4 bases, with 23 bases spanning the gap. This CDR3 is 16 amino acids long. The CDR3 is CATDPIRTRGNQPQHF. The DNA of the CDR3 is TGTGCCACCGATCCGATCAGGACTAGGGGGAATCAGCCCCAGCATTTT.

The CDR3 spells CASSEQGFPNTGELFF. The CDR3 DNA sequence: TGTGCCAGCAGTGAACAGGGGTTCCCGAACACCGGGGAGCTGTTTTTT. The chain combines TRBV2 with TRBJ2-2; TRBD1 might be the D (6 bases). The CDR3 has 16 residues. The V gene lost 2 bases and the J gene lost 0 bases, with 10 bases spanning the gap. The germline CDR1 and CDR2 sequences are SNHLY and FYNNEI.

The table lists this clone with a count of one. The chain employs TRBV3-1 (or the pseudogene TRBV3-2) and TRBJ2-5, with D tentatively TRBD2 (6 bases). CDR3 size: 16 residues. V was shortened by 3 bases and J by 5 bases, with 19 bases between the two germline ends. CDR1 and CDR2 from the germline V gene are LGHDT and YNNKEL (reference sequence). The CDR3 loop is CASSHGGSRVEETQYF. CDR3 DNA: TGTGCCAGCAGCCACGGAGGGTCCCGCGTCGAGGAGACCCAGTACTTC.

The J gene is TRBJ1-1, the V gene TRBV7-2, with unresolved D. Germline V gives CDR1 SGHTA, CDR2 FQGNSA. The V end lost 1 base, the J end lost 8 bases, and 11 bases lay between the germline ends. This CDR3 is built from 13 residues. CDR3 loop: CASSLESDREAFF. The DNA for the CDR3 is TGTGCCAGCAGCTTAGAGTCGGATAGGGAAGCTTTCTTT.

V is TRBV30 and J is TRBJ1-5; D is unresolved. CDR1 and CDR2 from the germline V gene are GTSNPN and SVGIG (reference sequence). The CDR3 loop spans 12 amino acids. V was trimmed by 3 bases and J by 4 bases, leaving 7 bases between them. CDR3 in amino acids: CAWSGQNQPQHF. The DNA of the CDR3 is TGTGCCTGGAGCGGGCAGAATCAGCCCCAGCATTTT.

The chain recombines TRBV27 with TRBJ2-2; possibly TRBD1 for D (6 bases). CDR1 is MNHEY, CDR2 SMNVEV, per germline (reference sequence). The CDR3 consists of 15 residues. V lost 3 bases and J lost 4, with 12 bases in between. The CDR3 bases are TGTGCCAGCAGTTTCCGACAGGTGGGCACCGGGGAGCTGTTTTTT. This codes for CASSFRQVGTGELFF.

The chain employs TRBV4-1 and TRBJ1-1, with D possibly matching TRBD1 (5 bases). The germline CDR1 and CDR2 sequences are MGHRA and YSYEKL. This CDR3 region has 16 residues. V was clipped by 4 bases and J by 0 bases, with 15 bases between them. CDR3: CASSLTGVSLNTEAFF. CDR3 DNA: TGCGCCAGCAGCCTAACAGGTGTTTCTCTGAACACTGAAGCTTTCTTT.

CDR3 residues: CASSALRGSATNEKLFF. For the CDR3, the DNA is TGTGCCAGTAGTGCCTTACGAGGCAGTGCAACTAATGAAAAACTGTTTTTT. This rearrangement joins TRBV19 to TRBJ1-4; D is unclear. V shed 5 bases and J shed 0 bases, with 16 bases lying between them. The CDR3 totals 17 residues. Germline V gene data show CDR1 as LNHDA and CDR2 as SQIVND (reference sequence).

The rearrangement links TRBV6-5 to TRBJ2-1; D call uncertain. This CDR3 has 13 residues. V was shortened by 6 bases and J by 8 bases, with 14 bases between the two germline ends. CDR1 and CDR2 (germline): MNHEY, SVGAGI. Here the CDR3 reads CASRQALLDEQFF. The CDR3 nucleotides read TGTGCCAGCAGGCAGGCCCTTTTAGATGAGCAGTTCTTC.

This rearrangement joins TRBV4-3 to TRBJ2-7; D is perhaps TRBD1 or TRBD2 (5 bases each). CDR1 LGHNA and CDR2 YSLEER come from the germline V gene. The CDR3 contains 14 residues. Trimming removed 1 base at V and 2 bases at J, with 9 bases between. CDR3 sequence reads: CASSQGQGAYEQYF. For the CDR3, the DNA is TGCGCCAGCAGCCAAGGGCAGGGAGCCTACGAGCAGTACTTC.

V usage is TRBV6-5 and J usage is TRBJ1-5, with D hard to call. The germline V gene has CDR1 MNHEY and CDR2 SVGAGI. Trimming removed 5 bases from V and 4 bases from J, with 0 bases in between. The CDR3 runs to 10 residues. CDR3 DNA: TGTGCCAGCAGTAATCAGCCCCAGCATTTT. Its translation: CASSNQPQHF.

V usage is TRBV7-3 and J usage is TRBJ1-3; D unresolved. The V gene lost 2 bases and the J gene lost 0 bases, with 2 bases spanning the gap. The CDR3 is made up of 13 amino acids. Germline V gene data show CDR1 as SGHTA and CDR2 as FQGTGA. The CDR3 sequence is CASSLYSGNTIYF. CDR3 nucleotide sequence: TGTGCCAGCAGCTTATACTCTGGAAACACCATATATTTT.

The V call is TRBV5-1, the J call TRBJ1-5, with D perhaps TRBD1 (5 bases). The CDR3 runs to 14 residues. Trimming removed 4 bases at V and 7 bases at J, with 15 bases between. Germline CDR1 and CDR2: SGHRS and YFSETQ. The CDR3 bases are TGCGCCAGCAGCGGAGGGGTGCAAGGGCAGCCCCAGCATTTT. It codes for CASSGGVQGQPQHF. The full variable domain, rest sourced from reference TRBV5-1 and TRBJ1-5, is KAGVTQTPRYLIKTRGQQVTLSCSPISGHRSVSWYQQTPGQGLQFLFEYFSETQRNKGNFPGRFSGRQFSNSRSEMNVSTLELGDSALYLCASSGGVQGQPQHFGDGTRLSIL.

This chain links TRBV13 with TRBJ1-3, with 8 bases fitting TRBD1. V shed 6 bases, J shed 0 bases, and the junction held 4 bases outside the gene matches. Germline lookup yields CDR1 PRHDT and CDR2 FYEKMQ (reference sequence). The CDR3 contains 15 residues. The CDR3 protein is CASSDRGSSGNTIYF. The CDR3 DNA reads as TGTGCCAGCAGTGACAGGGGAAGCTCTGGAAACACCATATATTTT. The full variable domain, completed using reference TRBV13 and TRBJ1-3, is AAGVIQSPRHLIKEKRETATLKCYPIPRHDTVYWYQQGPGQDPQFLISFYEKMQSDKGSIPDRFSAQQFSDYHSELNMSSLELGDSALYFCASSDRGSSGNTIYFGEGSWLTVV.